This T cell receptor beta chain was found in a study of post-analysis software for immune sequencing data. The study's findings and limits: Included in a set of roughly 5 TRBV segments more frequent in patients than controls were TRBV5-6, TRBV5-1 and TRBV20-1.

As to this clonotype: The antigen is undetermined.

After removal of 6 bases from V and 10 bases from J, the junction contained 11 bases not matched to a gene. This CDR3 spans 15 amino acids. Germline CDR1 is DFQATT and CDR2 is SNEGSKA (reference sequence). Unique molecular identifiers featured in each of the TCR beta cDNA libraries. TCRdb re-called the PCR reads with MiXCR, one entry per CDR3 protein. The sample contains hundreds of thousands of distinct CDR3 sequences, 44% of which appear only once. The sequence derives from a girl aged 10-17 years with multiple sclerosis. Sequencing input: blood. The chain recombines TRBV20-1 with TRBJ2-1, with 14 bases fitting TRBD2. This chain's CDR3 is CSAVPGTSGSVEQFF. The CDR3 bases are TGCAGTGCGGTGCCGGGGACTAGCGGGAGTGTAGAGCAGTTCTTC.